The T cell receptor (beta chain) described here comes from a study of somatic mutations in cytotoxic T cells in rheumatoid arthritis. Overall study context: Flow cytometric sorting isolated some V beta antibody-stained T-cell populations at nearly 100% purity, and among them were V beta1+ cells that underwent TCRB sequencing.

This CDR3 contains 15 residues. Germline CDR1 and CDR2: SGHRS and YFSETQ. V dropped 1 base and J dropped 2 bases, with 13 bases sitting between them. The data were produced by immunoSEQ multiplex PCR, yet TCRdb's version contains in-frame clones alone and is incomplete. The data show 25,000 to 30,000 clones, more than 85% seen once. Sequencing was carried out using CD8+ T cells sorted from blood. This TCR derives from an adult with rheumatoid arthritis. This sequence joins TRBV5-1 and TRBJ2-7; tentative D call: TRBD1 (5 bases). Here the CDR3 reads CASSLMSGITYEQYF. DNA of the CDR3: TGCGCCAGCAGCTTGATGTCAGGGATAACCTACGAGCAGTACTTC.